One and the same sample provided the 30 T cell receptor beta chains below, sequenced in a study of T cell repertoires in cytomegalovirus infection. The antigens these receptors bind are not known. From the reads, TCRdb called clonotypes with MiXCR, one entry per CDR3 protein. The table shows about 830,000 distinct CDR3 sequences, with about 33% occurring only once. Sequenced material: cultured CD8+ T cells from PBMCs, taken from culture after CMV antigen stimulation. Receptors originate from a human donor in good health (CMV status not recorded). Some clones in this sample may be carry-over from other donors' samples.

V gene TRBV10-3 combines with J gene TRBJ1-2; 8 positions match TRBD1. Trimming removed 8 bases from V and 0 bases from J; junction bases left unmatched: 26. The CDR3 is 21 amino acids. Germline CDR1 is ENHRY and CDR2 is SYGVKD. The CDR3 coding sequence is TGTGCCATCCTCGGCCTGCGACAGGGGAGCGAAAACCCCGGGGCTAACTATGGCTACACCTTC. Protein product: CAILGLRQGSENPGANYGYTF.

The chain employs TRBV20-1 and TRBJ2-7; no reliable D call. CDR3 size: 12 residues. Germline CDR1 reads DFQATT; CDR2 reads SNEGSKA (reference sequence). The V gene lost 3 bases and the J gene lost 3 bases, with 9 bases spanning the gap. CDR3 amino acids: CSASIVGYEQYV. CDR3 nucleotide sequence: TGCAGTGCTAGTATAGTGGGCTACGAGCAGTACGTC.

The table lists this clonotype with many counts. This chain connects TRBV6-5 to TRBJ2-7; TRBD2 is a possible D gene (5 bases). Germline loops: CDR1 MNHEY, CDR2 SVGAGI. Trimming removed 0 bases at V and 4 bases at J, with 10 bases between. The CDR3 covers 14 residues. The chain's CDR3 is CASSYSSGGYEQYF. As DNA, the CDR3 is TGTGCCAGCAGTTACTCGTCCGGCGGGTACGAGCAGTACTTC.

J is TRBJ1-4 and V is TRBV5-1; 7 bases match TRBD1. With V trimmed by 4 bases and J by 8 bases, 5 bases remained unmatched. Germline CDR1 SGHRS, CDR2 YFSETQ. CDR3 length: 13 residues. The CDR3 DNA is TGCGCCAGCAGCCGGGACAGCCAGGAAAAACTGTTTTTT. Its translation: CASSRDSQEKLFF. The whole variable domain, remainder taken from reference TRBV5-1 and TRBJ1-4, is KAGVTQTPRYLIKTRGQQVTLSCSPISGHRSVSWYQQTPGQGLQFLFEYFSETQRNKGNFPGRFSGRQFSNSRSEMNVSTLELGDSALYLCASSRDSQEKLFFGSGTQLSVL.

There are a few counts of this clonotype. This chain joins TRBV29-1 and TRBJ1-2; 10 bases match TRBD1. The CDR3 runs to 13 residues. V lost 6 bases, J lost 4 bases, and 5 bases stayed unmatched. Germline CDR1 SQVTM, CDR2 ANQGSEA. The CDR3 nucleotides are TGCAGCGTGCCAGGGACAGGGGCCTATGGCTACACCTTC. Its translation is CSVPGTGAYGYTF.

This clonotype was counted a single time. This could be a read error, since a much larger clone is one nucleotide away. The CDR3 sequence: CASSFSWGPRGDTQYF. CDR3 DNA sequence: TGTGCCAGCAGCTTTTCATGGGGGCCGAGGGGAGATACGCAGTATTTT. The genes are TRBV7-2 and TRBJ2-3, with a tentative D call TRBD1 (6 bases). The CDR3 extends over 16 amino acids. The germline V gene has CDR1 SGHTA and CDR2 FQGNSA. V was pared by 3 bases and J by 5 bases, with 18 bases between.

DNA for the CDR3: TGTGCCAGCAGGCACCGGTCGGTCTGGGGGCAAGGCACAGATACGCAGTATTTT. It encodes CASRHRSVWGQGTDTQYF. The chain uses TRBV7-9 and TRBJ2-3, with D perhaps TRBD1 (6 bases). Germline assignment: CDR1 SEHNR and CDR2 FQNEAQ (reference sequence). The CDR3 length is 18 residues. Between the trimmed V and J ends, which lost 6 bases and 1 base, there was a span of 23 bases.

The chain is built from TRBV7-3 and TRBJ2-1; D may be TRBD1 (5 bases). Germline assignment: CDR1 SGHTA and CDR2 FQGTGA. This CDR3 comprises 13 residues. V was pared by 3 bases and J by 7 bases, with 10 bases between. The chain's CDR3 is CASSFDPGNEQFF. The CDR3, as DNA: TGTGCCAGCAGCTTCGATCCAGGGAATGAGCAGTTCTTC.

This chain connects TRBV13 to TRBJ1-1; D is perhaps TRBD1 (6 bases). The CDR3 length is 14 residues. The germline CDR1 and CDR2 sequences are PRHDT and FYEKMQ (reference sequence). Trimming took 7 bases from V and 4 from J, leaving 16 bases between them. CDR3 amino acids: CASTEDSSGTEAFF. The CDR3 region has the DNA TGTGCCAGCACGGAGGACAGCTCCGGCACTGAAGCTTTCTTT.

V usage is TRBV29-1 and J usage is TRBJ1-1, with no clear D. This CDR3 contains 12 residues. Germline V gene lookup returns CDR1 SQVTM and CDR2 ANQGSEA. Trimming pared 7 bases from V and 0 bases from J, leaving 9 bases between. Here the CDR3 reads CSGCRLNTEAFF. The CDR3 DNA follows: TGCAGCGGTTGCCGGTTGAACACTGAAGCTTTCTTT.

On this clonotype itself: A read error may be the cause here, since a much bigger clone is one base away. The rearrangement uses TRBV6-1 and TRBJ2-3; 9 nucleotides agree with TRBD2. The CDR3 extends over 16 amino acids. Germline V gene data show CDR1 as MNHNS and CDR2 as SASEGT. CDR3 sequence reads: CVSGGLGPEFADTQYF. CDR3 nucleotide sequence: TGTGTCAGCGGGGGGCTGGGACCCGAATTTGCAGATACGCAGTATTTT.

With regard to this clonotype: It may be a read error: a sequence one base away is much more abundant. The chain employs TRBV7-2 and TRBJ1-4; D possibly corresponds to TRBD1 (6 bases). There are 12 residues in the CDR3. Looked up from germline, CDR1 is SGHTA and CDR2 is FQGNSA. The chain's CDR3 is CVSSLGGGKLFF. The DNA of the CDR3 is TGTGTCAGCAGCTTAGGGGGAGGGAAACTGTTTTTT.

The V and J genes are TRBV2 and TRBJ2-1, with 7 bases fitting TRBD2. CDR1 is SNHLY, CDR2 FYNNEI, per germline. The CDR3 spans 12 residues. J lost 10 bases, V lost 7 bases, and 7 bases had no gene match. CDR3 sequence: CASNGLVGEQFF. The CDR3 DNA sequence: TGTGCCAGCAATGGACTAGTGGGGGAGCAGTTCTTC.

This clonotype occurred a few times. This rearrangement joins TRBV5-6 to TRBJ2-7; D possibly corresponds to TRBD1 (6 bases). Between the trimmed V and J ends, which lost 6 bases and 4 bases, there was a span of 17 bases. The CDR3 runs 14 residues. CDR1 is SGHDT, CDR2 YYEEEE, per germline. This CDR3 is CASTRGSSLYEQYV. The CDR3 DNA sequence: TGTGCCAGCACAAGGGGGTCTTCCCTTTACGAGCAGTACGTC.

In its sample, this clonotype was seen a few times. This chain connects TRBV12-3 or TRBV12-4 to TRBJ2-3; perhaps TRBD2 as D (5 bases). V was shortened by 2 bases and J by 2 bases, with 11 bases between the two germline ends. The CDR3 contains 15 residues. CDR3 residues: CASSLWAGFTDTQYF. Written as DNA, the CDR3 is TGTGCCAGCAGTTTATGGGCGGGTTTCACAGATACGCAGTATTTT.

This clonotype was recorded at least ten times. CDR3 residues: CASSIPYNEQFF. CDR3 DNA: TGTGCCAGTAGTATACCCTACAATGAGCAGTTCTTC. The chain carries TRBV19 and TRBJ2-1; D unresolved. This CDR3 has 12 residues. Per germline, CDR1 LNHDA and CDR2 SQIVND (reference sequence). Between the trimmed V and J ends, which lost 2 bases and 2 bases, there was a span of 1 base.

CDR3 bases: TGCGCCAGCAGAGATATGGAGGGGCCAGTCACCGGGGAGCTGTTTTTT. It specifies CASRDMEGPVTGELFF. The V gene is TRBV5-1, the J gene TRBJ2-2; the D gene is possibly TRBD2 (6 bases). The CDR3 has 16 residues. CDR1 and CDR2 from the germline V gene are SGHRS and YFSETQ. The ends were cut back, 5 bases at V and 4 bases at J, with 18 bases in the middle.

This sequence joins TRBV27 and TRBJ2-1; no clear D gene. Per the germline V gene, CDR1 is MNHEY and CDR2 is SMNVEV (reference sequence). V lost 3 bases, J lost 4 bases, and 13 bases lay in between. This CDR3 region has 15 residues. CDR3 in amino acids: CASSFGPGLYNEQFF. DNA for the CDR3: TGTGCCAGCAGTTTTGGGCCGGGTCTATACAATGAGCAGTTCTTC.

The chain carries TRBV7-2 and TRBJ2-1; 8 nucleotides agree with TRBD1. This CDR3 comprises 16 residues. Losses at the gene ends were 5 bases for V and 6 bases for J; bases not matched to a gene: 12. Germline values: CDR1 SGHTA, CDR2 FQGNSA. CDR3 amino acids: CASSPPGGEQGNEQFF. The DNA of the CDR3 is TGTGCCAGCAGCCCCCCAGGGGGCGAGCAGGGCAATGAGCAGTTCTTC.

The chain couples TRBV4-3 to TRBJ1-3; no definite D call. V was cut by 0 bases and J by 4 bases, with 7 bases left in between. This CDR3 is built from 14 residues. Germline loops: CDR1 LGHNA, CDR2 YSLEER. This chain's CDR3 is CASSQDLLGNTIYF. In DNA form, the CDR3 reads TGCGCCAGCAGCCAAGATTTGCTAGGAAACACCATATATTTT.

As for this clonotype: A much larger clonotype is one base distant, so this may be a read error. The chain has TRBV7-8 and TRBJ2-2, with D possibly being TRBD2 (5 bases). This CDR3 spans 12 amino acids. Germline values: CDR1 SGHVS, CDR2 FQNEAQ. Here the CDR3 reads CASIDTTGELVF. CDR3 DNA: TGTGCCAGCATCGACACCACCGGGGAGCTGGTTTTT.

This clonotype was counted only a few times. V is TRBV12-3 or TRBV12-4 and J is TRBJ2-1, with TRBD2 identical over 8 bases. The CDR3 covers 16 residues. V was clipped by 8 bases and J by 2 bases; unmatched bases: 11. This CDR3 is CASLRAAGAPYNEQFF. The CDR3 bases are TGTGCCAGCCTTAGGGCAGCGGGGGCCCCCTACAATGAGCAGTTCTTC.

This clonotype was counted a few times. V usage is TRBV6-2 or TRBV6-3 and J usage is TRBJ2-1, with D possibly being TRBD1 (6 bases). V was cut by 6 bases and J by 14 bases, with 17 bases left in between. CDR1 MNHEY and CDR2 SVGEGT come from the germline V gene. The CDR3 is 12 residues long. This CDR3 reads CASSHSAAGEFF. CDR3 DNA sequence: TGTGCCAGCAGCCACTCGGCGGCAGGGGAGTTCTTC.

This clonotype came up a few times. The chain combines TRBV4-1 with TRBJ1-2; no clear D. The CDR3 is 12 amino acids. The germline gives CDR1 MGHRA, CDR2 YSYEKL. V lost 5 bases, J lost 6 bases, and 10 bases lay in between. The CDR3 DNA reads as TGCGCCAGCAGCAAGGGAAAGGATGGCTACACCTTC. Amino acid sequence: CASSKGKDGYTF.

This clonotype was seen more than once but under ten times. V gene TRBV2 combines with J gene TRBJ1-5; D remains unclear. This CDR3 is 13 amino acids long. Germline CDR1 is SNHLY and CDR2 is FYNNEI. Between the trimmed V and J ends, which lost 4 bases and 3 bases, there was a span of 7 bases. CDR3 region: CASSVAYNQPQHF. The CDR3 region has the DNA TGTGCCAGCAGTGTTGCCTACAATCAGCCCCAGCATTTT.

The chain has TRBV9 and TRBJ2-3; 7 nucleotides align to TRBD1. Per germline, CDR1 SGDLS and CDR2 YYNGEE. The CDR3 consists of 11 residues. V was clipped by 3 bases and J by 11 bases; unmatched bases: 3. The CDR3 sequence is CASSGQGQQYF. The DNA for the CDR3 is TGTGCCAGCAGCGGACAGGGTCAGCAGTATTTT.

This clonotype showed up many times. The chain employs TRBV7-8 and TRBJ2-7; possible D gene TRBD2, 5 bases. Germline V lookup: CDR1 SGHVS, CDR2 FQNEAQ. The ends were cut back, 4 bases at V and 4 bases at J, with 23 bases in the middle. The CDR3 spans 17 residues. The CDR3 here is CASSSARYGKGIYEQYF. The DNA of the CDR3 is TGTGCCAGCAGCTCAGCCCGGTACGGGAAGGGAATTTACGAGCAGTACTTC.

This clonotype was picked up a small number of times. The chain joins TRBV10-3 to TRBJ2-5; D may match TRBD1 or TRBD2 (6 bases each). This CDR3 spans 14 amino acids. Germline V CDR1 and CDR2: ENHRY, SYGVKD. The V and J ends lost 8 bases and 5 bases respectively, with 18 bases between them. For the CDR3, the DNA is TGTGCCATCGGCCCTGAGGGGGGTGGGGAGACCCAGTACTTC. This sequence encodes CAIGPEGGGETQYF.

In this sample, this clonotype turned up many times. The J gene is TRBJ1-1, the V gene TRBV12-3 or TRBV12-4; 9 bases fit TRBD1. After removal of 3 bases from V and 11 bases from J, the junction contained 4 bases not matched to a gene. This CDR3 contains 12 residues. CDR3 in amino acids: CASSFLGQGAFF. In DNA form, the CDR3 reads TGTGCCAGCAGTTTCCTCGGACAGGGGGCTTTCTTT.

In this sample, this clonotype turned up a few times. The chain has TRBV7-9 and TRBJ2-5; D might be TRBD1 (5 bases). The germline gives CDR1 SEHNR, CDR2 FQNEAQ (reference sequence). This CDR3 contains 15 residues. V was cut by 1 base and J by 5 bases, with 14 bases left in between. The CDR3 loop reads CASSLGTRNLETQYF. In nucleotides, the CDR3 is TGTGCCAGCAGCTTAGGGACAAGGAATTTGGAGACCCAGTACTTC.